This is a list of T cell receptor beta chains from one sample in a study of cytomegalovirus exposure and HLA in healthy donors. Data came from immunoSEQ multiplex PCR; TCRdb stores just in-frame clones and leaves some out. Here the sample spans some 120,000 clones, roughly three quarters being singletons. Input material: PBMCs. These TCRs come from a young man in good health and CMV-seropositive. CDR3s include the opening cysteine and the closing phenylalanine or tryptophan. A D gene is named only where the DNA matches it firmly. Clone size, where shown, is once, few, many, or a class for clones that have expanded.

j_call clone_size d_call v_call cdr3_nt cdr3_aa
TRBJ1-3 few NA TRBV19 TGTGCCAGTAAATTCGGGAGCGGTAGGGGAAACACCATATATTTT CASKFGSGRGNTIYF
TRBJ2-5 NA TRBD2 TRBV4-1 TGCGCCAGCAGCCAAGGATCGGGGGGGCGGGGGCAGACCCAGTACTTC CASSQGSGGRGQTQYF
TRBJ1-2 NA TRBD1 TRBV9 TGTGCCAGCAGCGTTGGACAGGGGGCTAACTATGGCTACACCTTC CASSVGQGANYGYTF
TRBJ2-2 NA NA TRBV27 TGTGCCAGCAGGGGGCAGGCCGGGGAGCTGTTTTTT CASRGQAGELFF
TRBJ2-1 NA NA TRBV14 TGTGCCAGCAGCCAAGTACAGAAGAAGAATGAGCAGTTCTTC CASSQVQKKNEQFF
TRBJ2-1 NA TRBD1 TRBV7-6 TGTGCCAGCAGCTCGGCGGGACAGGCTTGGAATGAGCAGTTCTTC CASSSAGQAWNEQFF
TRBJ2-7 NA TRBD1 TRBV5-1 TGCGCCAGCAGCTTGGTGGGACAGGGGTACGAGCAGTACTTC CASSLVGQGYEQYF
TRBJ1-6 NA NA TRBV4-3 TGCGCCAGCAGCCAAGATACCGGGGATTCACCCCTCCACTTT CASSQDTGDSPLHF
TRBJ2-2 NA NA TRBV1 TGCACCAGCAGCCAAAAGCGGGGGGCCGACACCGGGGAGCTGTTTTTT CTSSQKRGADTGELFF
TRBJ2-7 NA TRBD1 TRBV2 TGTGCCAGCACCTTGACAGGGGGCGGCGAGCAGTACTTC CASTLTGGGEQYF
TRBJ2-1 NA NA TRBV11-2 TGTGCCAGCAGCTTAGCGGGTGAGCAGTTCTTC CASSLAGEQFF
TRBJ2-3 NA NA TRBV7-6 TGTGCCAGCAGCTTCAGGGCATATATCCAGCGGGGCACAGATACGCAGTATTTT CASSFRAYIQRGTDTQYF
TRBJ1-2 NA NA TRBV29-1 TGCAGCGTCGCGAAACAGAACTCTAACTATGGCTACACCTTC CSVAKQNSNYGYTF
TRBJ2-4 once NA TRBV7-9 TGTGCCAGCAGCTTCGCACATGTCAAAAACATTCAGTACTTC CASSFAHVKNIQYF
TRBJ1-1 NA NA TRBV1 TGCACCAGCAGCCAAGCTTGGACAGGGTTTGGAGCTTTCTTT CTSSQAWTGFGAFF
TRBJ2-7 few TRBD1 TRBV4-2 TGTGCCAGCAGCCTGGACAGGGACGAGCAGTACTTC CASSLDRDEQYF
TRBJ2-5 NA TRBD1 TRBV13 TGTGCCAGCAGCTTAGCACAGGGGAACTCCCCAACGACCCAGTACTTC CASSLAQGNSPTTQYF
TRBJ1-4 NA TRBD1 TRBV19 TGTGCCAGTAGTACGACAGGGTCTAATGAAAAACTGTTTTTT CASSTTGSNEKLFF
TRBJ2-3 NA NA TRBV11-2 TGTGCCAGCAGCACTACGACTACCGATACGCAGTATTTT CASSTTTTDTQYF
TRBJ2-3 NA NA TRBV18 TGTGCCAGCTCACCAAGGACAGGACGGAGGGCAGATACGCAGTATTTT CASSPRTGRRADTQYF
TRBJ2-6 NA NA TRBV28 TGTGCCAGCAGTTCCACAGCCGACTCTGGGGCCAACGTCCTGACTTTC CASSSTADSGANVLTF
TRBJ2-7 NA NA TRBV9 TGTGCCAGCAGCGTCCGGGACACCGGATACTACGAGCAGTACTTC CASSVRDTGYYEQYF
TRBJ2-1 NA NA TRBV21-1 TGTGCCAGCAGCAAACAGGGGGCGATTTACAATGAGCAGTTCTTC CASSKQGAIYNEQFF
TRBJ2-5 few TRBD2 TRBV5-6 TGTGCCAGCAGCTTTGGCGGGAGGGCCAGTGAGACCCAGTACTTC CASSFGGRASETQYF
TRBJ2-1 NA TRBD2 TRBV7-3 TGTGCCAGCAGTAGTCTAGCGGGTTTTAACAATGAGCAGTTCTTC CASSSLAGFNNEQFF
TRBJ1-6 NA TRBD1 TRBV28 TGTGCCAGCAGTCACGCCGGACAGGGGGTTTCACCCCTCCACTTT CASSHAGQGVSPLHF
TRBJ2-2 few NA TRBV7-2 TGTGCCAGCAGCTTACGCGTGGAGACCGGGGAGCTGTTTTTT CASSLRVETGELFF
TRBJ2-7 NA NA TRBV13 TGTGCCAGCAGCCGCCGGCGGCAGGGCTCCTACGAGCAGTACTTC CASSRRRQGSYEQYF
TRBJ2-2 NA TRBD2 TRBV13 TGTGCCAGCAGCGTTCTAGCGGGGGGAGCGAACACCGGGGAGCTGTTTTTT CASSVLAGGANTGELFF